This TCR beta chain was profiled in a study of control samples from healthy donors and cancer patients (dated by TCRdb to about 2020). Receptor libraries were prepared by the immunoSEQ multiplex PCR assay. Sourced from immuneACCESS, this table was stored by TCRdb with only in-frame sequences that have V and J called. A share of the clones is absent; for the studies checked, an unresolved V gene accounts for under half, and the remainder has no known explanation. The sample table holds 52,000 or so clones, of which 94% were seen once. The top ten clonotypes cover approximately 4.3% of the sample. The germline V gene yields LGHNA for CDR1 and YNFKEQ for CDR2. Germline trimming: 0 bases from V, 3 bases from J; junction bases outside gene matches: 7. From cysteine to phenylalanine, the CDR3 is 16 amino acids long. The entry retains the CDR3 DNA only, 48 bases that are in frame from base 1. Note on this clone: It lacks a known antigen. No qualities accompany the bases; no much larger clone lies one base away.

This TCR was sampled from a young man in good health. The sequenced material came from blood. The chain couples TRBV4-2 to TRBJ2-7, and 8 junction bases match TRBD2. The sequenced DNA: TGTGCCAGCAGCCAAGAAATGGCGGGGGGCCGCTACGAGCAGTACTTC. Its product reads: CASSQEMAGGRYEQYF.